What follows describes a single TCR beta chain. What it binds is unknown. The V gene end was trimmed by 6 bases and the J gene end by 4 bases; junction bases not matched to a gene: 12. The CDR3 contains 15 residues. Germline CDR1 reads LNHDA; CDR2 reads SQIVND (reference sequence). Sequencing was performed with immunoSEQ multiplex PCR; in TCRdb, only in-frame clones are kept and a portion is missing. The table lists around 220,000 clones, just over 85% of them singletons. The data were obtained in a study of cytomegalovirus exposure and HLA in healthy donors. Study-level background: The approximately 670 first-cohort repertoires and the 95 to 150 validation repertoires shared the same platform, a later analysis reported.

Overall study findings and caveats: The study put under 200 TCR beta chains on its list as cytomegalovirus-associated. The classifier was said to identify cytomegalovirus status with high specificity and sensitivity.

The chain links TRBV19 to TRBJ2-7, with 7 bases lining up with TRBD1. The sample was PBMCs. This TCR was recovered from a young woman in good health and CMV-seronegative. Here the CDR3 reads CASRARLSTGYEQYF. The CDR3 nucleotides are TGTGCCAGTAGGGCTCGGCTTTCGACAGGGTACGAGCAGTACTTC. Full variable domain (rest looked up from reference TRBV19 and TRBJ2-7): DGGITQSPKYLFRKEGQNVTLSCEQNLNHDAMYWYRQDPGQGLRLIYYSQIVNDFQKGDIAEGYSVSREKKESFPLTVTSAQKNPTAFYLCASRARLSTGYEQYFGPGTRLTVT.